The 29 T cell receptor beta chains listed next were all sequenced from one sample in a study of blood T cell repertoires in COVID-19. Clones were sequenced by immunoSEQ multiplex PCR, and TCRdb holds only the in-frame ones, with some missing. The data show some 14,000 clones, 81% seen once. The sample was peripheral blood. The source of these receptors is a human donor in a cohort sampled during active COVID-19.

This rearrangement joins TRBV27 to TRBJ1-1; 7 nucleotides match TRBD1. CDR3 length equals 13 residues. With 5 bases clipped from V and 1 base from J, the junction kept 1 base outside the gene matches. Looked up from germline, CDR1 is MNHEY and CDR2 is SMNVEV (reference sequence). CDR3 region: CASSAGGNTEAFF. The CDR3 region has the DNA TGTGCCAGCAGTGCAGGGGGGAACACTGAAGCTTTCTTT.

The genes are TRBV27 and TRBJ1-1; D is perhaps TRBD1 (5 bases). V lost 10 bases, J lost 7 bases, and 16 bases lay in between. Germline V lookup: CDR1 MNHEY, CDR2 SMNVEV (reference sequence). This CDR3 is 12 amino acids long. The CDR3 nucleotides read TGTGCCACCCTCGGGGGTGGTCGTGAAGCTTTCTTT. The encoded protein is CATLGGGREAFF.

This clone was counted only a few times. The V and J genes are TRBV6-2 or TRBV6-3 and TRBJ2-7; TRBD1 matches 10 bases. Germline CDR1 is MNHEY and CDR2 is SVGEGT. The CDR3 has 15 residues. Losses at the gene ends were 6 bases for V and 3 bases for J; bases not matched to a gene: 8. The CDR3 DNA sequence: TGTGCCAGCAGCGCCCCGGGACAGGGGTACTACGAGCAGTACTTC. Amino acid sequence: CASSAPGQGYYEQYF.

This chain joins TRBV28 and TRBJ2-3; D gene unclear. Looked up from germline, CDR1 is MDHEN and CDR2 is SYDVKM. V lost 3 bases, J lost 9 bases, and 13 bases lay in between. The CDR3 sequence is 13 residues long. The CDR3 is CASSLTLTSTQYF. Here the CDR3 DNA reads TGTGCCAGCAGTTTGACCCTGACATCGACGCAGTATTTT.

The chain is built from TRBV28 and TRBJ1-5; 7 nucleotides line up with TRBD1. The trim removed 11 bases at V and 9 bases at J, leaving 16 bases unmatched. The germline V gene encodes CDR1 MDHEN and CDR2 SYDVKM. CDR3 length equals 14 residues. The CDR3 nucleotides read TGTGCCTCCGACATTGGACAGGACCAAGGGCCCCAGCATTTT. This gives the protein CASDIGQDQGPQHF.

This chain links TRBV19 with TRBJ2-7; a possible D gene is TRBD1 (6 bases). In germline, CDR1 is LNHDA, CDR2 SQIVND (reference sequence). The CDR3 runs 16 residues. V shed 4 bases and J shed 4 bases, with 20 bases lying between them. Here the CDR3 DNA reads TGTGCCAGTAGTACAGGGGCGCAAAAGAGGAGGTACGAGCAGTACTTC. Encoded protein: CASSTGAQKRRYEQYF.

V gene TRBV9 combines with J gene TRBJ1-5; 7 bases match TRBD1. CDR1 and CDR2 (germline): SGDLS, YYNGEE. The trim removed 4 bases at V and 6 bases at J, leaving 4 bases unmatched. The CDR3 spans 13 residues. The CDR3 loop is CASSPTGSQPQHF. The CDR3 coding sequence is TGTGCCAGCAGCCCGACAGGGTCTCAGCCCCAGCATTTT. Based on the CDR3 plus reference TRBV9 and TRBJ1-5, the full variable domain is DSGVTQTPKHLITATGQRVTLRCSPRSGDLSVYWYQQSLDQGLQFLIQYYNGEERAKGNILERFSAQQFPDLHSELNLSSLELGDSALYFCASSPTGSQPQHFGDGTRLSIL.

This clone was detected only a few times. The chain combines TRBV15 with TRBJ2-1; TRBD2 agrees at 13 bases. Trimming took 6 bases from V and 7 from J; bases not matched to a gene: 3. The CDR3 runs 14 residues. Germline V lookup: CDR1 LNHNV, CDR2 YYDKDF (reference sequence). DNA of the CDR3: TGTGCCACCAGGGGGACTAGCGGGACGAATGAGCAGTTCTTC. Translated, it gives CATRGTSGTNEQFF.

The chain employs TRBV27 and TRBJ2-2, with 7 bases identical to TRBD1. This CDR3 contains 16 residues. Germline CDR1 reads MNHEY; CDR2 reads SMNVEV (reference sequence). After removal of 5 bases from V and 1 base from J, the junction contained 7 bases not matched to a gene. CDR3 sequence: CASSTDRARNTGELFF. CDR3 coding DNA: TGTGCCAGCAGTACAGACAGGGCCCGGAACACCGGGGAGCTGTTTTTT.

The chain combines TRBV6-5 with TRBJ2-1; 11 bases line up with TRBD2. This CDR3 region has 14 residues. V lost 6 bases to trimming and J lost 9 bases; unmatched junction nucleotides: 7. CDR1 and CDR2 (germline): MNHEY, SVGAGI. The CDR3 DNA is TGTGCCAGCAGGCAACTAGCGGGAGTCACTGAGCAGTTCTTC. This sequence encodes CASRQLAGVTEQFF.

This sequence joins TRBV11-3 and TRBJ2-3; 8 bases line up with TRBD2. The CDR3 is made up of 18 amino acids. CDR1 and CDR2 (germline): SGHNT, YENEEA. V lost 4 bases, J lost 0 bases, and 12 bases stayed unmatched. The CDR3 region is CASSSGVSGAGSTDTQYF. The CDR3 DNA follows: TGTGCCAGCAGCTCAGGGGTTAGCGGGGCGGGAAGCACAGATACGCAGTATTTT.

The chain carries TRBV7-3 and TRBJ2-5, with TRBD2 matching 9 bases. Germline loops: CDR1 SGHTA, CDR2 FQGTGA. J lost 5 bases, V lost 1 base, and 8 bases had no gene match. The CDR3 spans 16 residues. The CDR3 bases are TGTGCCAGCAGCTTAAGTTCAGCGGGAGGTTCGGAGACCCAGTACTTC. This codes for CASSLSSAGGSETQYF.

This clone appeared a single time. This chain joins TRBV7-6 and TRBJ2-5; 9 bases map to TRBD1. The CDR3 sequence is 13 residues long. V was pared by 4 bases and J by 3 bases, with 0 bases of the junction left unmatched. Germline V gene sequence: CDR1 SGHVS, CDR2 FNYEAQ. This chain's CDR3 is CASSWDREETQYF. Here the CDR3 DNA reads TGTGCCAGCAGCTGGGACAGGGAAGAGACCCAGTACTTC.

This clone was seen only a few times. The same CDR3 also results from other DNA sequences found in this sample. This chain links TRBV5-6 with TRBJ2-7; 9 nucleotides match TRBD1. Trimming at V came to 4 bases and at J to 6 bases, leaving 5 bases not matched to a gene. Germline CDR1 and CDR2: SGHDT and YYEEEE. The CDR3 extends over 13 amino acids. The CDR3 loop is CASSPGQGGEQYF. The CDR3 region has the DNA TGTGCCAGCAGCCCGGGACAGGGAGGCGAGCAGTACTTC.

This clone ranks as large. J is TRBJ2-7 and V is TRBV6-6; possibly TRBD2 for D (6 bases). The CDR3 has 15 residues. V was clipped by 0 bases and J by 0 bases, with 9 bases between them. CDR1 and CDR2 from the germline V gene are MNHNY and SVGAGI (reference sequence). This CDR3 is CASSYSRGNSYEQYF. The DNA for the CDR3 is TGTGCCAGCAGTTACTCGCGGGGAAACTCCTACGAGCAGTACTTC.

The V gene is TRBV14, the J gene TRBJ1-4; D might be TRBD1 (5 bases). The germline gives CDR1 SGHDN, CDR2 FVKESK. Trimming took off 1 base at V and 3 bases at J, with 9 bases between the two ends. This CDR3 contains 15 residues. Here the CDR3 reads CASSQVGGANEKLFF. The CDR3 nucleotides are TGTGCCAGCAGCCAAGTCGGAGGGGCTAATGAAAAACTGTTTTTT.

The J gene is TRBJ1-1, the V gene TRBV5-4, with TRBD1 matching 9 bases. Germline-derived CDR1 and CDR2 are SGHNT and YYREEE (reference sequence). V dropped 0 bases and J dropped 4; count of bases not matched to a gene: 7. The CDR3 runs 16 residues. The CDR3 coding sequence is TGTGCCAGCAGCTTGGTGACAGGGGGGTGGGGCACTGAAGCTTTCTTT. This encodes CASSLVTGGWGTEAFF.

This chain connects TRBV7-3 to TRBJ2-2, with a weak D call TRBD1 (5 bases). CDR1 and CDR2 (germline): SGHTA, FQGTGA. The CDR3 runs 15 residues. Deletions cut 0 bases from V and 3 bases from J, with 8 bases between. CDR3 DNA sequence: TGTGCCAGCAGCTTAACAGGGGCTTACACCGGGGAGCTGTTTTTT. This codes for CASSLTGAYTGELFF. The full variable domain, rest sourced from reference TRBV7-3 and TRBJ2-2, is GAGVSQTPSNKVTEKGKYVELRCDPISGHTALYWYRQSLGQGPEFLIYFQGTGAADDSGLPNDRFFAVRPEGSVSTLKIQRTERGDSAVYLCASSLTGAYTGELFFGEGSRLTVL.

This sequence joins TRBV10-3 and TRBJ2-1; possibly TRBD2 for D (6 bases). Trimming took 3 bases from V and 2 from J, leaving 11 bases between them. Germline V gene sequence: CDR1 ENHRY, CDR2 SYGVKD. The CDR3 totals 15 residues. The CDR3 region is CAISDFRLAYNEQFF. CDR3 bases: TGTGCCATCAGTGATTTTCGACTAGCCTACAATGAGCAGTTCTTC.

The chain couples TRBV6-6 to TRBJ1-1, with a possible D match to TRBD1 (5 bases). The CDR3 contains 15 residues. Germline CDR1 and CDR2: MNHNY and SVGAGI (reference sequence). V was cut by 4 bases and J by 1 base, with 13 bases left in between. The CDR3 coding sequence is TGTGCCAGCAGTTCCTTCGGGGGGAAGAACACTGAAGCTTTCTTT. It yields the protein CASSSFGGKNTEAFF.

The chain has TRBV7-6 and TRBJ2-1, with 9 bases matching TRBD1. J lost 3 bases, V lost 4 bases, and 4 bases had no gene match. The CDR3 runs to 15 residues. Germline V gene lookup returns CDR1 SGHVS and CDR2 FNYEAQ. The CDR3 DNA sequence: TGTGCCAGCAGCTGGGACAGGGCAGGCTACAATGAGCAGTTCTTC. Translating gives CASSWDRAGYNEQFF.

The gene calls are TRBV9 and TRBJ1-1, with D unresolved. Germline V gene sequence: CDR1 SGDLS, CDR2 YYNGEE. Trimming cost V 2 bases and J 2 bases, with 7 bases left between them. There are 13 residues in the CDR3. The CDR3 protein is CASSVHGNTEAFF. The CDR3 nucleotides are TGTGCCAGCAGCGTTCACGGTAACACTGAAGCTTTCTTT.

V is TRBV30 and J is TRBJ1-2; D is possibly TRBD1 (5 bases). Trimming left V 2 bases short and J 5 bases short, with 15 bases between. The CDR3 covers 14 residues. Germline CDR1 is GTSNPN and CDR2 is SVGIG (reference sequence). In DNA, the CDR3 is TGTGCCTGGAGTTTGGGAGGGGTTGTTTATGGCTACACCTTC. This translates into CAWSLGGVVYGYTF.

J is TRBJ2-7 and V is TRBV7-9, with 7 bases fitting TRBD1. V lost 3 bases and J lost 5; bases outside the gene matches: 7. This CDR3 region has 14 residues. CDR1 SEHNR and CDR2 FQNEAQ come from the germline V gene (reference sequence). The CDR3 sequence is CASSFDRARDEQYF. DNA for the CDR3: TGTGCCAGCAGCTTCGACAGGGCCCGGGACGAGCAGTACTTC.

The J gene is TRBJ2-1, the V gene TRBV7-3; 12 bases align to TRBD2. Trimming at V came to 5 bases and at J to 9 bases, leaving 8 bases not matched to a gene. This CDR3 comprises 15 residues. Per the germline V gene, CDR1 is SGHTA and CDR2 is FQGTGA. The DNA for the CDR3 is TGTGCCAGCAGCGCTAGACTAGCGGGAGTATCTGAGCAGTTCTTC. It encodes CASSARLAGVSEQFF. Together with reference TRBV7-3 and TRBJ2-1, the CDR3 gives the full variable domain: GAGVSQTPSNKVTEKGKYVELRCDPISGHTALYWYRQSLGQGPEFLIYFQGTGAADDSGLPNDRFFAVRPEGSVSTLKIQRTERGDSAVYLCASSARLAGVSEQFFGPGTRLTVL.

The rearrangement joins TRBV28 to TRBJ1-5, with 10 bases lining up with TRBD1. Looked up from germline, CDR1 is MDHEN and CDR2 is SYDVKM. V shed 7 bases, J shed 4 bases, and the junction held 4 bases outside the gene matches. The CDR3 is 14 residues long. The CDR3: CASNAGQGNQPQHF. CDR3 nucleotide sequence: TGTGCCAGCAACGCGGGACAGGGGAATCAGCCCCAGCATTTT.

This clone was seen more than once but under ten times. The chain carries TRBV3-1 (or the pseudogene TRBV3-2) and TRBJ2-2, with 9 bases identical to TRBD1. The junction had 3 bases not matched to a gene; V was cut back by 2 bases and J by 5 bases. Germline CDR1 LGHDT, CDR2 YNNKEL (reference sequence). The length of the CDR3 is 15 residues. The CDR3 DNA reads TGTGCCAGCAGCCAATACAGGGGGCAGACCGGGGAGCTGTTTTTT. Translated: CASSQYRGQTGELFF.

The chain joins TRBV6-2 or TRBV6-3 to TRBJ2-2; no clear D. Trimming pared 0 bases from V and 3 bases from J, leaving 5 bases between. CDR1 MNHEY and CDR2 SVGEGT come from the germline V gene. The CDR3 length is 14 residues. DNA for the CDR3: TGTGCCAGCAGTTACTCGCCGGACACCGGGGAGCTGTTTTTT. Protein: CASSYSPDTGELFF.

The chain carries TRBV2 and TRBJ2-1, with D maybe TRBD2 (6 bases). The CDR3 is made up of 10 amino acids. V was shortened by 7 bases and J by 11 bases, with 9 bases between the two germline ends. Germline values: CDR1 SNHLY, CDR2 FYNNEI. The CDR3 reads CASMSGQQFF. The CDR3 nucleotides are TGTGCCAGCATGAGCGGGCAGCAGTTCTTC.